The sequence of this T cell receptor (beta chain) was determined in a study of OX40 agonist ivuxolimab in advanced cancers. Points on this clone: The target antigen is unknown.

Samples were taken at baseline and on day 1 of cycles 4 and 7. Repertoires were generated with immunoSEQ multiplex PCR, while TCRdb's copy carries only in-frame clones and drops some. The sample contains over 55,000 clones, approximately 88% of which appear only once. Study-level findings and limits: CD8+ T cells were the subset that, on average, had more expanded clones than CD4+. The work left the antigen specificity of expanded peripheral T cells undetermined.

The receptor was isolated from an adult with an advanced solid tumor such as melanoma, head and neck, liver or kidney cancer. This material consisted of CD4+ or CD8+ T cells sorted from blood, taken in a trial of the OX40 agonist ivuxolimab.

The DNA for the CDR3 is TGTGCCAGCAGCCCCAGAAAGGGGGGCGACAATGAGCAGTTCTTC. This encodes CASSPRKGGDNEQFF. The gene calls are TRBV5-4 and TRBJ2-1, with D perhaps assigned TRBD1 or TRBD2 (6 bases each). Germline assignment: CDR1 SGHNT and CDR2 YYREEE (reference sequence). The CDR3 runs to 15 residues. Trimming took 4 bases from V and 5 from J, leaving 16 bases between them.